Detailed here is one TCR beta chain. What it binds is not known. The CDR3 sequence is 14 residues long. The germline gives CDR1 SGHRS, CDR2 YFSETQ. This sample was included in a study of CXCR3-negative and CXCR3-positive naive CD8 T cells. All TRB cDNA libraries came from 5' RACE performed with UMI labels. No DNA is given; TCRdb re-called the 5' RACE reads and lists each CDR3 protein once. The sample has fewer than 95,000 distinct CDR3 sequences, and its top ten clones hold around 1%. Study-level results: Relative to memory CD8+ cells, whose diversity was much lower, both naive subsets had comparably high diversity.

The V call is TRBV5-1, the J call TRBJ1-1; TCRdb proposes TRBD1, but this gene call is untestable without DNA. Sequenced sample: naive CXCR3- CD8+ T cells from blood. Documented subset: CD45RO-CCR7+CD27+CD95- naive CD8+ T cells lacking CXCR3 (TNR3-). The sequence came from a human donor in good health. Some clones in this sample may be carry-over from other donors' samples. The CDR3 sequence: CASSLGTGPTEAFF.